This is a list of T cell receptor beta chains from one sample in a study of T-cell reconstitution after alpha-beta-depleted transplantation in children. From the PCR reads, TCRdb called clonotypes with MiXCR, one entry per CDR3 protein. This sample has a few hundred thousand distinct CDR3 sequences; approximately 11% occur once, and the top ten carry 5% to 6.5%. The material sequenced was PBMCs from the stem cell graft donor, taken from the stem cell graft. Source of these receptors: a human donor who donated a stem cell graft to a child with acute myeloid leukemia. CDR3s include the opening cysteine and the closing phenylalanine or tryptophan. A D gene is named only where the DNA matches it firmly. Size is stated for part of the rows, as once, few or many counts, or as a class when the clone is expanded.

CASSVQATNTGELFF TGTGCCAGCAGCGTTCAGGCTACCAACACCGGGGAGCTGTTTTTT 15 TRBJ2-2 NA few TRBV9
CASSSGTGDPLKDGYTF TGCGCCAGCAGCTCCGGGACAGGGGACCCTCTCAAGGATGGCTACACCTTC 17 TRBJ1-2 TRBD1 NA TRBV5-1
CASSLAGGPLHF TGTGCCAGCAGTTTAGCTGGAGGGCCCCTCCACTTT 12 TRBJ1-6 NA few TRBV12-3/TRBV12-4
CASSFPGQGNQQYF TGTGCCAGCAGCTTCCCTGGACAGGGTAACCAGCAGTACTTC 14 TRBJ2-7 TRBD1 many TRBV5-6
CSANGAETNVLTF TGCAGTGCTAACGGGGCTGAGACCAACGTCCTGACTTTC 13 TRBJ2-6 NA few TRBV20-1
CASSLVPSESYNEQFF TGTGCCAGCAGCTTAGTTCCTAGCGAGTCCTACAATGAGCAGTTCTTC 16 TRBJ2-1 NA many TRBV7-8
CASSQAGLAQETQYF TGTGCCAGCAGCCAAGCCGGGCTAGCCCAAGAGACCCAGTACTTC 15 TRBJ2-5 NA many TRBV3-1
CASSQDLQGQPYEQYF TGCGCCAGCAGCCAAGATTTACAGGGGCAGCCTTACGAGCAGTACTTC 16 TRBJ2-7 TRBD1 few TRBV4-3
CSARGPPPSGSSAYEQYF TGCAGTGCTAGAGGACCACCCCCTAGCGGGAGTTCGGCCTACGAGCAGTACTTC 18 TRBJ2-7 TRBD2 NA TRBV20-1
CASSQDRRGPYEQYF TGTGCCAGCAGCCAAGATCGGCGGGGGCCCTACGAGCAGTACTTC 15 TRBJ2-7 NA few TRBV3-1
CASSQLTGTTNTGELFF TGCGCCAGCAGCCAATTAACGGGGACTACGAACACCGGGGAGCTGTTTTTT 17 TRBJ2-2 TRBD2 few TRBV4-1
CSDSGSETQYF TGCAGCGATAGCGGGAGTGAGACCCAGTACTTC 11 TRBJ2-5 TRBD2 many TRBV29-1
CASSPSGGVNEQFF TGTGCCAGCAGCCCCAGCGGGGGGGTCAATGAGCAGTTCTTC 14 TRBJ2-1 TRBD2 NA TRBV9
CASSYSGDTGELFF TGTGCCAGCAGTTACTCCGGGGATACCGGGGAGCTGTTTTTT 14 TRBJ2-2 NA NA TRBV6-5
CASSPAASSGFNEQFF TGTGCCAGCAGCCCAGCGGCCTCGTCGGGTTTCAATGAGCAGTTCTTC 16 TRBJ2-1 NA few TRBV7-2
CASSLDLAGIYDSGNTIYF TGCGCCAGCAGCTTGGACCTTGCCGGCATCTACGACTCTGGAAACACCATATATTTT 19 TRBJ1-3 NA few TRBV5-1
CAWSINIIYGYTF TGTGCCTGGAGTATTAACATCATCTATGGCTACACCTTC 13 TRBJ1-2 NA NA TRBV30
CASSRSGRENTQYF TGTGCCAGCAGCCGTAGCGGGAGGGAAAATACGCAGTATTTT 14 TRBJ2-3 TRBD2 many TRBV7-2
CASRLLPGTPQNTIYF TGCGCCAGCAGACTCCTGCCCGGGACTCCGCAGAACACCATATATTTT 16 TRBJ1-3 NA few TRBV4-1
CSVDHYSGANVLTF TGCAGCGTTGATCATTACTCTGGGGCCAACGTCCTGACTTTC 14 TRBJ2-6 NA NA TRBV29-1
CASSPGQSSYEQYF TGTGCCAGCTCACCGGGACAGAGCTCCTACGAGCAGTACTTC 14 TRBJ2-7 TRBD1 many TRBV18
CASSFRGQGALETQYF TGTGCCAGCAGCTTCCGGGGACAGGGGGCTTTGGAGACCCAGTACTTC 16 TRBJ2-5 TRBD1 NA TRBV7-3
CSAPPGGYGYTF TGCAGTGCCCCCCCTGGCGGGTATGGCTACACCTTC 12 TRBJ1-2 NA few TRBV20-1
CASSYAGGNEQFF TGTGCCAGCAGTTACGCTGGGGGCAATGAGCAGTTCTTC 13 TRBJ2-1 NA NA TRBV6-2/TRBV6-3
CSVRTLDTEAFF TGCAGTGTCAGGACCCTGGACACTGAAGCTTTCTTT 12 TRBJ1-1 NA few TRBV20-1
CASSWGRRYEKLFF TGTGCCAGCAGTTGGGGACGCCGATATGAAAAACTGTTTTTT 14 TRBJ1-4 NA NA TRBV6-2/TRBV6-3
CASRDEYSLFSGELFF TGTGCCAGCAGGGACGAGTACTCACTCTTCTCCGGGGAGCTGTTTTTT 16 TRBJ2-2 NA few TRBV6-2/TRBV6-3
CSVDRGVGLTNYGYTF TGCAGCGTTGATCGGGGGGTAGGGTTGACTAACTATGGCTACACCTTC 16 TRBJ1-2 NA NA TRBV29-1
CASSYSKGREPTFYNEQFF TGTGCCAGCAGTTACTCGAAAGGCCGGGAGCCTACCTTTTACAATGAGCAGTTCTTC 19 TRBJ2-1 NA NA TRBV6-5
CASSPQGQSNEQFF TGTGCCAGCTCACCACAGGGACAGTCCAATGAGCAGTTCTTC 14 TRBJ2-1 TRBD1 few TRBV18
CASSFQGPRTSAFF TGCGCCAGCAGCTTTCAGGGGCCAAGAACGTCAGCTTTCTTT 14 TRBJ1-1 NA many TRBV5-1
CASSRRPAGELFF TGTGCCAGCAGCCGGCGACCAGCCGGGGAGCTGTTTTTT 13 TRBJ2-2 NA NA TRBV6-1
CASSPRALLDEQYF TGTGCCAGCAGCCCCAGGGCCCTCTTGGACGAGCAGTACTTC 14 TRBJ2-7 NA many TRBV7-6
CASRLGQGRNEQFF TGTGCCAGCAGACTGGGACAGGGTAGGAATGAGCAGTTCTTC 14 TRBJ2-1 TRBD1 few TRBV3-1
CASSEGLAGSDTQYF TGCGCCAGCAGTGAGGGCCTAGCGGGATCAGATACGCAGTATTTT 15 TRBJ2-3 TRBD2 few TRBV10-2
CASSRLAVQETQYF TGTGCCAGCAGTCGACTAGCGGTACAAGAGACCCAGTACTTC 14 TRBJ2-5 TRBD2 many TRBV18
CSARDSRTRSNQPQHF TGCAGTGCTAGAGATTCTCGTACACGTAGCAATCAGCCCCAGCATTTT 16 TRBJ1-5 NA few TRBV20-1
CAWTTSGGEDTGELFF TGTGCCTGGACGACTAGCGGGGGGGAGGACACCGGGGAGCTGTTTTTT 16 TRBJ2-2 TRBD2 NA TRBV30
CASSLAESKNIQYF TGTGCCAGCAGCTTGGCAGAGTCCAAAAACATTCAGTACTTC 14 TRBJ2-4 NA many TRBV5-6
CASSEPRLAGGLNEQFF TGTGCCAGCAGTGAACCGCGACTAGCGGGGGGACTAAATGAGCAGTTCTTC 17 TRBJ2-1 TRBD2 NA TRBV6-2/TRBV6-3
CATSDSDPDKNIQYF TGTGCCACCAGTGACTCGGACCCGGACAAAAACATTCAGTACTTC 15 TRBJ2-4 NA NA TRBV24-1
CSARERAKNIQYF TGCAGTGCTAGAGAGAGAGCCAAAAACATTCAGTACTTC 13 TRBJ2-4 NA few TRBV20-1
CASSEAAGRRETQYF TGTGCCAGCAGTGAAGCGGCGGGAAGGCGAGAGACCCAGTACTTC 15 TRBJ2-5 NA NA TRBV6-1
CASTLPRPGTASGELFF TGTGCCAGCACCCTTCCGCGCCCCGGGACCGCCTCCGGGGAGCTGTTTTTT 17 TRBJ2-2 NA many TRBV12-3/TRBV12-4
CASTQGRSNQPQHF TGTGCCAGCACCCAGGGCCGTAGCAATCAGCCCCAGCATTTT 14 TRBJ1-5 NA few TRBV12-3/TRBV12-4
CASSRDSAAHYEQYF TGTGCCAGCAGCCGAGATAGCGCAGCCCACTACGAGCAGTACTTC 15 TRBJ2-7 NA few TRBV7-9
CASSESLAGPRLTQYF TGTGCCAGCAGCGAGTCACTAGCGGGGCCTAGATTAACGCAGTATTTT 16 TRBJ2-3 TRBD2 NA TRBV9
CASSLARLAITGELFF TGTGCCAGCAGCTTAGCGAGGCTAGCGATTACCGGGGAGCTGTTTTTT 16 TRBJ2-2 NA NA TRBV7-2
CASSGQGASSGREGEQFF TGTGCCAGCAGCGGGCAGGGGGCATCTAGCGGGAGAGAGGGAGAGCAGTTCTTC 18 TRBJ2-1 TRBD2 few TRBV11-1
CSARVMGQGKAGELFF TGCAGTGCTAGAGTTATGGGACAGGGGAAGGCCGGGGAGCTGTTTTTT 16 TRBJ2-2 TRBD1 NA TRBV20-1
CASSAQNQETQYF TGTGCCAGCAGCGCACAAAACCAAGAGACCCAGTACTTC 13 TRBJ2-5 NA many TRBV9
CSARGSGRIPYNEQFF TGCAGTGCTAGAGGGTCCGGGAGAATCCCCTACAATGAGCAGTTCTTC 16 TRBJ2-1 NA NA TRBV20-1
CASKGGRDSYTQYF TGTGCCAGCAAGGGCGGGAGGGATTCGTATACGCAGTATTTT 14 TRBJ2-3 TRBD2 NA TRBV6-1
CASSHDRGDYGYTF TGTGCCAGCAGTCACGACAGGGGGGACTATGGCTACACCTTC 14 TRBJ1-2 TRBD1 NA TRBV12-3/TRBV12-4
CSATRQGLTKNIQYF TGCAGTGCCACACGACAGGGACTAACCAAAAACATTCAGTACTTC 15 TRBJ2-4 NA few TRBV20-1
CASSDPRGQGGEKLFF TGTGCCAGCAGCGATCCTAGGGGACAGGGAGGTGAAAAACTGTTTTTT 16 TRBJ1-4 TRBD1 NA TRBV7-9
CASSYSLSKNIQYF TGTGCCAGCAGTTATAGCCTTTCCAAAAACATTCAGTACTTC 14 TRBJ2-4 NA NA TRBV27